This section outlines one TCR beta chain sequence together with its context. The antigen remains unidentified. This sample is drawn from a study of cytomegalovirus exposure and HLA in healthy donors. Use of 60 Vbeta and 13 Jbeta primers characterized the PCR. Profiled with immunoSEQ multiplex PCR; TCRdb holds only in-frame clones, not every one. This sample has tens of thousands of clones; roughly four fifths occur once, and the top ten carry approximately 5.8%. Study results and limitations: Sequencing likely generated an artifact that appeared as a cluster of highly shared sequence variants.

Material for sequencing was PBMCs. This receptor was obtained from a man in his fifties in good health and CMV-seronegative.

The chain's CDR3 is CASSRVGETQYF. The CDR3 coding sequence is TGTGCCAGTTCCAGGGTCGGGGAGACCCAGTACTTC. The chain is built from TRBV19 and TRBJ2-5; D may be TRBD1 (5 bases). The germline V and J ends were trimmed by 8 bases and 5 bases, with 12 bases remaining between them. From germline, CDR1 is LNHDA and CDR2 SQIVND (reference sequence). This CDR3 is 12 amino acids long.